This TCR beta chain came from a study of graft-versus-host responses after intestinal transplantation. Overall study context: Transplant recipients had multivisceral, liver-intestinal, or isolated intestinal grafts. Tacrolimus and steroids were given for about 3 years to all recipients after anti-thymocyte globulin induction. Whole-study findings and limits: Recipient marrow contained GvH clones, some of which appeared first in ileum or blood.

In regard to this clone: Its cognate antigen is unknown. The junction differs from germline at one of its ends, possibly a read error.

TCRdb's table, derived via immunoSEQ multiplex PCR, lists solely in-frame clones and lacks some. There are around 110,000 clones in the sample; roughly 93% occur only once, and around 1% lies in the top ten. CDR1 is LGHNA, CDR2 YNFKEQ, per germline. There are 13 residues in the CDR3. The clonotype comes from a human donor who was the organ donor for an intestinal transplant. J is TRBJ2-2 and V is TRBV4-2; D is possibly TRBD1 (7 bases). Sequenced material: unstimulated CD8+ T cells sorted from spleen or lymph node cells, taken before transplant. The CDR3 here is CVSSLLGGGELFF. CDR3 sequence (DNA): TGTGTCAGCAGCCTCCTCGGAGGGGGCGAGCTGTTTTTT.